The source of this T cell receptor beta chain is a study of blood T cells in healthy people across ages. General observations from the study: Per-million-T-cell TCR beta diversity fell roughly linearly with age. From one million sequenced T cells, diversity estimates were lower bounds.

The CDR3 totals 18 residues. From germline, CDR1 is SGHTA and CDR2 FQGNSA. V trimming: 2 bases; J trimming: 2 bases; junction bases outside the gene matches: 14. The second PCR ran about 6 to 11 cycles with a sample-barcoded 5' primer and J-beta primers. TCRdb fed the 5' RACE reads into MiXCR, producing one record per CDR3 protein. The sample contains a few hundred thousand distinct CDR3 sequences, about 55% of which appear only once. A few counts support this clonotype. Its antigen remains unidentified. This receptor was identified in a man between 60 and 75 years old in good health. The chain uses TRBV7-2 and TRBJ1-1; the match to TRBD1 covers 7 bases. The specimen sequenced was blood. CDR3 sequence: CASSLLLGTGALNTEAFF. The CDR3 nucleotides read TGTGCCAGCAGCTTACTATTAGGCACAGGGGCCCTTAACACTGAAGCTTTCTTT.